This TCR beta chain was documented in a study of cytomegalovirus exposure and HLA in healthy donors. Across the whole study: Among 350 to 500 genotyped donors, around 80% fell in the Caucasian-associated ancestry cluster.

Amplification used 60 Vbeta primers and 13 Jbeta primers. Libraries were prepared by immunoSEQ multiplex PCR; TCRdb keeps only in-frame clonotypes and omits some of them. The sample lists just over 150,000 clones, 80% to 90% seen once, with 1.9% in the top ten. Donors sampled were nominally healthy, though unrecorded immune exposures were likely. This clone came up a few times. The V and J ends lost 5 bases and 0 bases respectively, with 11 bases between them. The CDR3 is 14 residues long. Germline loops: CDR1 LNHDA, CDR2 SQIVND (reference sequence). This sequence originates from a man aged 18 to 35 in good health and CMV-seronegative. The sequenced sample consisted of PBMCs. The chain recombines TRBV19 with TRBJ2-7; D might be TRBD1 (6 bases). CDR3 coding DNA: TGTGCCAGTAGTCGTGGACAGAACTCCTACGAGCAGTACTTC. Its protein is CASSRGQNSYEQYF.